A single T cell receptor (beta chain) is shown here with its context. Naive CD8 isolation took CD45RO-negative cells positively selected for CCR7 and excluded terminally differentiated effector memory CD45RA+ cells. This sample stems from a study of shared clonotypes between healthy human individuals. Generated by immunoSEQ multiplex PCR, the TCRdb table keeps only in-frame clones and is missing some. The data contain about 650,000 clones, roughly 95% of them singletons. Germline CDR1 and CDR2: SNHLY and FYNNEI. The CDR3 length is 14 residues. The V gene end was trimmed by 6 bases and the J gene end by 3 bases; junction bases not matched to a gene: 3.

V gene TRBV2 combines with J gene TRBJ1-2, with TRBD1 matching over 11 bases. This TCR derives from a woman between 25 and 40 years old in good health. Specimen: naive CD8+ T cells sorted from blood. The CDR3 DNA follows: TGTGCCAGCAGGAAGGGACAGGGGGACTATGGCTACACCTTC. Protein: CASRKGQGDYGYTF.